Listed below are T cell receptor beta chains from one sample, sequenced in a study of CD8 T cells in Susac syndrome. TCRdb redid the calling of the immunoSEQ multiplex PCR reads with MiXCR, one entry per CDR3 protein. The sample has about 430,000 distinct CDR3 sequences, more than 80% seen once. The sequencing input was CD8+ T cells from PBMCs. These receptors all come from a human donor with multiple sclerosis. Both conserved end residues are part of each CDR3. Each record gives: D gene, V gene, J gene, clone size, CDR3 DNA, CDR3 protein. A D gene is named only where the DNA matches it firmly. Part of the rows lack a size; the others show once, few, many or a class for expanded clones.

d_gene: NA
v_gene: TRBV30
j_gene: TRBJ1-1
abundance: NA
CDR3nt: TGTGCCTGGAGTGTCGCGGAATACACTGAAGCTTTCTTT
CDR3aa: CAWSVAEYTEAFF

d_gene: TRBD2
v_gene: TRBV15
j_gene: TRBJ2-7
abundance: NA
CDR3nt: TGTGCCACCAGCAGCGCGGGAGGGCCGGACTACGAGCAGTACTTC
CDR3aa: CATSSAGGPDYEQYF

d_gene: NA
v_gene: TRBV19
j_gene: TRBJ2-1
abundance: NA
CDR3nt: TGTGCCAGTAGTATAGGAAGAGGGGGATTATACAATGAGCAGTTCTTC
CDR3aa: CASSIGRGGLYNEQFF

d_gene: NA
v_gene: TRBV6-1
j_gene: TRBJ1-1
abundance: NA
CDR3nt: TGTGCCAGCAGTGAAGAGGTACAAGACCTCATGAACACTGAAGCTTTCTTT
CDR3aa: CASSEEVQDLMNTEAFF

d_gene: TRBD2
v_gene: TRBV28
j_gene: TRBJ2-7
abundance: NA
CDR3nt: TGTGCCAGCAGCTATCGACTAGCGGGCCTGTACGAGCAGTACTTC
CDR3aa: CASSYRLAGLYEQYF

d_gene: TRBD1
v_gene: TRBV27
j_gene: TRBJ1-5
abundance: NA
CDR3nt: TGTGCCAGCAGTTTATCCCTCCGGGACAGTTACAATCAGCCCCAGCATTTT
CDR3aa: CASSLSLRDSYNQPQHF

d_gene: NA
v_gene: TRBV9
j_gene: TRBJ2-1
abundance: NA
CDR3nt: TGTGCCAGCAGCGACGGTACTAGCACCTACAATGAGCAGTTCTTC
CDR3aa: CASSDGTSTYNEQFF

d_gene: TRBD1
v_gene: TRBV7-8
j_gene: TRBJ1-2
abundance: NA
CDR3nt: TGTGCCAGCAGCCAAGGGACAGCTAACTATGGCTACACCTTC
CDR3aa: CASSQGTANYGYTF

d_gene: NA
v_gene: TRBV5-4
j_gene: TRBJ2-4
abundance: NA
CDR3nt: TGTGCCAGCATCCCTACTGGACAGCTCACCATAGCCAAAAACATTCAGTACTTC
CDR3aa: CASIPTGQLTIAKNIQYF

d_gene: TRBD1
v_gene: TRBV6-1
j_gene: TRBJ1-2
abundance: NA
CDR3nt: TGTGCCAGCAGTGAAAGACAGGGGTTTTCCTATGGCTACACCTTC
CDR3aa: CASSERQGFSYGYTF

d_gene: NA
v_gene: TRBV27
j_gene: TRBJ2-1
abundance: NA
CDR3nt: TGTGCCAGCAGTTTACGGGGAAGCTCCTACAATGAGCAGTTCTTC
CDR3aa: CASSLRGSSYNEQFF

d_gene: NA
v_gene: TRBV12-3/TRBV12-4
j_gene: TRBJ1-1
abundance: NA
CDR3nt: TGTGCCAGCAGTTTTGGATCCTCTGAAGCTTTCTTT
CDR3aa: CASSFGSSEAFF

d_gene: TRBD1
v_gene: TRBV5-1
j_gene: TRBJ2-7
abundance: NA
CDR3nt: TGCGCCAGCAGCTTCGGCGACAGGGTCGACGAGCAGTACTTC
CDR3aa: CASSFGDRVDEQYF

d_gene: NA
v_gene: TRBV12-3/TRBV12-4
j_gene: TRBJ2-6
abundance: NA
CDR3nt: TGTGCCAGCAGTTTAAGTCACAGGGCCTCTGGGGCCAACGTCCTGACTTTC
CDR3aa: CASSLSHRASGANVLTF

d_gene: NA
v_gene: TRBV7-9
j_gene: TRBJ1-5
abundance: NA
CDR3nt: TGTGCCAGCAGCTTAGCCCATCAGCCCCAGCATTTT
CDR3aa: CASSLAHQPQHF

d_gene: NA
v_gene: TRBV27
j_gene: TRBJ2-7
abundance: NA
CDR3nt: TGTGCCAGCAGTTTATCCAGTATTGGTAGATACGAGCAGTACTTC
CDR3aa: CASSLSSIGRYEQYF

d_gene: TRBD1
v_gene: TRBV4-1
j_gene: TRBJ2-7
abundance: NA
CDR3nt: TGCGCCAGCAGCCAAGCGGGGGGAACCGGGACAGGGCTTTACGAGCAGTACTTC
CDR3aa: CASSQAGGTGTGLYEQYF

d_gene: TRBD1
v_gene: TRBV7-9
j_gene: TRBJ2-5
abundance: NA
CDR3nt: TGTGCCAGCAGCCAGGGACAGTATATGACCCGGTACTTC
CDR3aa: CASSQGQYMTRYF

d_gene: NA
v_gene: TRBV27
j_gene: TRBJ2-5
abundance: NA
CDR3nt: TGTGCCAGCAGTTTGTGGCAGGGAAGCCAAGAGACCCAGTACTTC
CDR3aa: CASSLWQGSQETQYF

d_gene: NA
v_gene: TRBV11-2
j_gene: TRBJ2-1
abundance: NA
CDR3nt: TGTGCCAGCAGCTTCGTCGGCTATGTAGCTTACAATGAGCAGTTCTTC
CDR3aa: CASSFVGYVAYNEQFF

d_gene: TRBD1
v_gene: TRBV5-6
j_gene: TRBJ1-4
abundance: NA
CDR3nt: TGTGCCAGCAGCTTACAGGGGAGTAATGAAAAACTGTTTTTT
CDR3aa: CASSLQGSNEKLFF

d_gene: TRBD2
v_gene: TRBV29-1
j_gene: TRBJ2-3
abundance: NA
CDR3nt: TGCAGCGGAGAGACTAGCGGTGACCTGTATACGCAGTATTTT
CDR3aa: CSGETSGDLYTQYF

d_gene: TRBD2
v_gene: TRBV28
j_gene: TRBJ2-1
abundance: NA
CDR3nt: TGTGCCAGCAGTTTATCACTAGCGGGAGAGGGTGAGCAGTTCTTC
CDR3aa: CASSLSLAGEGEQFF

d_gene: NA
v_gene: TRBV7-9
j_gene: TRBJ2-7
abundance: NA
CDR3nt: TGTGCCAGCAGCTTAACCGACGGCACTGACCTCTCCTACGAGCAGTACTTC
CDR3aa: CASSLTDGTDLSYEQYF

d_gene: NA
v_gene: TRBV5-1
j_gene: TRBJ2-2
abundance: NA
CDR3nt: TGCGCCAGCAGCTTCTCCACTAGCTCGGCGAACACCGGGGAGCTGTTTTTT
CDR3aa: CASSFSTSSANTGELFF

d_gene: NA
v_gene: TRBV27
j_gene: TRBJ2-7
abundance: NA
CDR3nt: TGTGCCAGCAGTTCCGCGGGCTACGAGCAGTACTTC
CDR3aa: CASSSAGYEQYF

d_gene: TRBD2
v_gene: TRBV10-3
j_gene: TRBJ2-7
abundance: NA
CDR3nt: TGTGCCATCAGTGCGAGTTTAGCGGGGGCCCCACCCTACGAGCAGTACTTC
CDR3aa: CAISASLAGAPPYEQYF

d_gene: NA
v_gene: TRBV4-1
j_gene: TRBJ2-7
abundance: once
CDR3nt: TGCGCCAGCAGCCGGACTGGCCCCGACGAGCAGTACTTC
CDR3aa: CASSRTGPDEQYF

d_gene: TRBD1
v_gene: TRBV7-9
j_gene: TRBJ2-1
abundance: NA
CDR3nt: TGTGCCAGCAGCCCGTTTGGACAGGGGCCGGGGGCCTACAATGAGCAGTTCTTC
CDR3aa: CASSPFGQGPGAYNEQFF

d_gene: TRBD1
v_gene: TRBV2
j_gene: TRBJ2-5
abundance: NA
CDR3nt: TGTGCCAGAACCTTGGACAGGGGACAAGAGACCCAGTACTTC
CDR3aa: CARTLDRGQETQYF

d_gene: TRBD1
v_gene: TRBV5-1
j_gene: TRBJ1-2
abundance: once
CDR3nt: TGCGCCAGCAGCGTGGGACAGGGGCCGGAAAATTATGGCTACACCTTC
CDR3aa: CASSVGQGPENYGYTF

d_gene: NA
v_gene: TRBV18
j_gene: TRBJ2-1
abundance: NA
CDR3nt: TGTGCCAGCTCACCAGAGTTAGACCCTTACAATGAGCAGTTCTTC
CDR3aa: CASSPELDPYNEQFF

d_gene: TRBD2
v_gene: TRBV6-5
j_gene: TRBJ2-6
abundance: NA
CDR3nt: TGTGCCAGCAGTTACTCAGTAGCGGGGGGGAGGTCTGGGGCCAACGTCCTGACTTTC
CDR3aa: CASSYSVAGGRSGANVLTF

d_gene: NA
v_gene: TRBV6-5
j_gene: TRBJ2-5
abundance: NA
CDR3nt: TGTGCCAGCAGCCCCTCTCCACAGGGCCAAGAGACCCAGTACTTC
CDR3aa: CASSPSPQGQETQYF

d_gene: TRBD1
v_gene: TRBV30
j_gene: TRBJ1-1
abundance: NA
CDR3nt: TGTGCCTGGAAGGCAACAGGGGCGAGCACTGAAGCTTTCTTT
CDR3aa: CAWKATGASTEAFF

d_gene: NA
v_gene: TRBV6-1
j_gene: TRBJ1-2
abundance: NA
CDR3nt: TGTGCCAACACCCCGGGGGCGGGTGGCTACACCTTC
CDR3aa: CANTPGAGGYTF

d_gene: NA
v_gene: TRBV30
j_gene: TRBJ2-3
abundance: NA
CDR3nt: TGTGCCTGCAATGTAGGGACTAGCACAGATACGCAGTATTTT
CDR3aa: CACNVGTSTDTQYF

d_gene: TRBD2
v_gene: TRBV27
j_gene: TRBJ2-4
abundance: NA
CDR3nt: TGTGCCAGCAGTCCCCGACTAGCGGTAGCCAAAAACATTCAGTACTTC
CDR3aa: CASSPRLAVAKNIQYF

d_gene: TRBD2
v_gene: TRBV27
j_gene: TRBJ2-4
abundance: once
CDR3nt: TGTGCCAGCAGCCGTAGCGGGAGCGGTAACATTCAGTACTTC
CDR3aa: CASSRSGSGNIQYF

d_gene: TRBD2
v_gene: TRBV27
j_gene: TRBJ2-7
abundance: NA
CDR3nt: TGTGCCAGCGGACTAGCGGGAGTAATTGCCGAGCAGTACTTC
CDR3aa: CASGLAGVIAEQYF

d_gene: TRBD2
v_gene: TRBV2
j_gene: TRBJ2-7
abundance: NA
CDR3nt: TGTGCCAGCAGTGTTTATCCCGGGACTAGCTTGGACGAGCAGTACTTC
CDR3aa: CASSVYPGTSLDEQYF

d_gene: NA
v_gene: TRBV5-5
j_gene: TRBJ1-1
abundance: NA
CDR3nt: TGTGCCAGCAGCACGGCTGGGGGCGTATTAGATGACACTGAAGCTTTCTTT
CDR3aa: CASSTAGGVLDDTEAFF

d_gene: NA
v_gene: TRBV6-5
j_gene: TRBJ2-7
abundance: NA
CDR3nt: TGTGCCAGCAGTCCAACCGAGGACTTGTACGAGCAGTACTTC
CDR3aa: CASSPTEDLYEQYF

d_gene: NA
v_gene: TRBV5-4
j_gene: TRBJ2-1
abundance: NA
CDR3nt: TGTGCCAGCAGTCTCCCTAGCGCCAATGAGCAGTTCTTC
CDR3aa: CASSLPSANEQFF

d_gene: NA
v_gene: TRBV3-1
j_gene: TRBJ1-1
abundance: NA
CDR3nt: TGTGCCAGCAGCCACCCCGGACGGGGACACACTGAAGCTTTCTTT
CDR3aa: CASSHPGRGHTEAFF

d_gene: NA
v_gene: TRBV3-1
j_gene: TRBJ1-5
abundance: NA
CDR3nt: TGTGCCAGCAGCCAAGACCATCAGCCCCAGCATTTT
CDR3aa: CASSQDHQPQHF

d_gene: NA
v_gene: TRBV6-6
j_gene: TRBJ1-2
abundance: once
CDR3nt: TGTGCCAGCAGTTACGACGCGTGGAACTATGGCTACACCTTC
CDR3aa: CASSYDAWNYGYTF

d_gene: TRBD1
v_gene: TRBV19
j_gene: TRBJ2-2
abundance: once
CDR3nt: TGTGCCAGTAGTCCCTGGACAGGGGTCACCGGGGAGCTGTTTTTT
CDR3aa: CASSPWTGVTGELFF

d_gene: TRBD1
v_gene: TRBV3-1
j_gene: TRBJ2-7
abundance: few
CDR3nt: TGTGCCAGCAGCCAAGTTGGACAGGGGAGCTCCTACGAGCAGTACTTC
CDR3aa: CASSQVGQGSSYEQYF

d_gene: TRBD1
v_gene: TRBV2
j_gene: TRBJ2-7
abundance: once
CDR3nt: TGTGCCAGCATCCAAACCGGGACAGGAACCTACGAGCAGTACTTC
CDR3aa: CASIQTGTGTYEQYF

d_gene: NA
v_gene: TRBV13
j_gene: TRBJ2-3
abundance: few
CDR3nt: TGTGCCAGCAGCTTAGTTTGGGGGCCCGTCAGCACAGATACGCAGTATTTT
CDR3aa: CASSLVWGPVSTDTQYF